The TCR beta chain described here comes from a study of T cell responses to AZD1222 COVID-19 vaccine. Data came from immunoSEQ multiplex PCR; TCRdb stores just in-frame clones and leaves some out. The table records about 270,000 clones, around 93% of them present only once. This clone was seen a single time. Trimming removed 10 bases from V and 8 bases from J, with 18 bases in between. The CDR3 is 14 amino acids. CDR1 is MDHEN, CDR2 SYDVKM, per germline. The clonotype comes from an adult who received the AZD1222 COVID-19 vaccine. The sample here was peripheral blood, taken 28 days after the second AZD1222 dose. V gene TRBV28 combines with J gene TRBJ1-6, with D perhaps TRBD1 (5 bases). DNA of the CDR3: TGTGCCATCTCATCCGGGACGAATGATTCACCCCTCCACTTT. Translation gives CAISSGTNDSPLHF.